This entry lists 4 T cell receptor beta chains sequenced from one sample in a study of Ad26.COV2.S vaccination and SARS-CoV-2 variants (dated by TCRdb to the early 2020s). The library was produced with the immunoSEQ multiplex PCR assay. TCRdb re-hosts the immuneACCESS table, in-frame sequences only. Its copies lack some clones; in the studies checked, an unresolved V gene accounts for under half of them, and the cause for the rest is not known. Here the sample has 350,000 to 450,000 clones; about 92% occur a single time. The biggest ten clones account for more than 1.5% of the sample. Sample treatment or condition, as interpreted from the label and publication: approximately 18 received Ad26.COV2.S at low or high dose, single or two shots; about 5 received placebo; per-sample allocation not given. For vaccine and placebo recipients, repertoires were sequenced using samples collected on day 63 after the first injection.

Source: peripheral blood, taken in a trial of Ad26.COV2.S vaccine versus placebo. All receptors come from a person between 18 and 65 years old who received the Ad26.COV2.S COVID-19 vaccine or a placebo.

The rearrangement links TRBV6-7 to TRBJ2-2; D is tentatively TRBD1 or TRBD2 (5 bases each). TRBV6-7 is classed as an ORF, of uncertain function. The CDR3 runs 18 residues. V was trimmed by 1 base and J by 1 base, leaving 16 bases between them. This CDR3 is CASSYLSGKTENTGELFF. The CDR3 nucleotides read TGTGCCAGCAGTTACTTGTCGGGGAAGACAGAGAACACCGGGGAGCTGTTTTTT.

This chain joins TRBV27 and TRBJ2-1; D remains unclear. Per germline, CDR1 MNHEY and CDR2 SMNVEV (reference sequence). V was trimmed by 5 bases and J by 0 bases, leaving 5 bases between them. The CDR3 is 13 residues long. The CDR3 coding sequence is TGTGCCAGCAGTCAGAGCTCCTACAATGAGCAGTTCTTC. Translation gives CASSQSSYNEQFF.

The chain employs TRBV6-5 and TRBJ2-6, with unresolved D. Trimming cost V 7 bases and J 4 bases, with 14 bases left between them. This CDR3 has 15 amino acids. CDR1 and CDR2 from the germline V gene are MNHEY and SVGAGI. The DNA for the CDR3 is TGTGCCAGCACCCCGGACCCGCCCGGGGCCAACGTCCTGACTTTC. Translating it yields CASTPDPPGANVLTF.

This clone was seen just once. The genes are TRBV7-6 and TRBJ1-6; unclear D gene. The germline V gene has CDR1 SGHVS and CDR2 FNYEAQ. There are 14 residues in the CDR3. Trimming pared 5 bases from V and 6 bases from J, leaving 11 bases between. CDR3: CASSLGSFNSPLHF. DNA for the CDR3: TGTGCCAGCAGCCTTGGATCGTTTAATTCACCCCTCCACTTT.